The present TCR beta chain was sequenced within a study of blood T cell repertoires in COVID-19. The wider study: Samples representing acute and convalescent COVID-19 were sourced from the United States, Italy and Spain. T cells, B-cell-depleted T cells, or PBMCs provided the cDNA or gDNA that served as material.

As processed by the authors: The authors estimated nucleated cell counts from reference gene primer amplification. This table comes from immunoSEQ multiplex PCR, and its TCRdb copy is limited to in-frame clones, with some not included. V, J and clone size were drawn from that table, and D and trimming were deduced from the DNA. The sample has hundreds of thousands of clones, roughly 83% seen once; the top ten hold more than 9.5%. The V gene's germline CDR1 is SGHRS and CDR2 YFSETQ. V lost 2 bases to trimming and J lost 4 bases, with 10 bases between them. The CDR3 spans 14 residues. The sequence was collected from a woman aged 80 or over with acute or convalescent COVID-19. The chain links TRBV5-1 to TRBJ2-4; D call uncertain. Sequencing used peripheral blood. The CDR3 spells CASSFGGSKNIQYF. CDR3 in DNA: TGCGCCAGCAGCTTCGGCGGTTCTAAAAACATTCAGTACTTC.